The clone carrying this TCR beta chain was observed many times. The CDR3 has 16 residues. J was trimmed by 2 bases and V by 2 bases; bases with no gene match: 8. The germline gives CDR1 DFQATT, CDR2 SNEGSKA (reference sequence). The entry originates in a study of T-cell reconstitution after alpha-beta-depleted transplantation in children. Preparing the TCRbeta library involved the use of unique molecular identifiers. TCRdb analysed the PCR reads with MiXCR anew, one entry per CDR3 protein. The table lists some 640,000 distinct CDR3 sequences, around 16% of them singletons. The chain joins TRBV20-1 to TRBJ2-2, with 7 bases lining up with TRBD1. The clonotype was recovered from a human donor who donated a stem cell graft to a child with acute myeloid leukemia. This specimen was PBMCs from the stem cell graft donor, taken from the stem cell graft. The CDR3: CSARPTGVPNTGELFF. In DNA form, the CDR3 reads TGCAGTGCTAGACCTACAGGGGTTCCCAACACCGGGGAGCTGTTTTTT.